The sequence of this T cell receptor beta chain was determined in a study of regulatory T cells in long-lasting Graves disease. This clonotype has at least ten counts. Construction of TCR beta libraries relied on iRepertoire HTBI primers and on Arm-PCR targeting CDR3 regions. In the authors' workflow: Looking across samples, the authors found about 62 TRBV and approximately 13 TRBJ segments. A single record per CDR3 protein comes from TCRdb applying MiXCR to the multiplex PCR reads. TCRdb assigned the V and J calls; the authors' analysis was not used. The sample contains 510,000 or so distinct CDR3 sequences, around 13% of which appear only once. Time point reported: newly diagnosed GD, antithyroid drugs for less than 3 months. There was RNA extracted from PBMCs, and the TCR library was made from it. Patients of an endocrinology department in Xi'an, China, were included. CDR3 length equals 18 residues. CDR1 and CDR2 from the germline V gene are LNHNV and YYDKDF (reference sequence). V was clipped by 0 bases and J by 1 base, with 18 bases between them.

In addition, the sample was reused for a study of T cells in Graves' hyperthyroidism and ophthalmopathy.

This specimen consisted of peripheral blood mononuclear cells (PBMCs), obtained at new diagnosis, from a patient treated with antithyroid drugs. The clonotype originates from a woman under 40 with Graves disease. The chain recombines TRBV15 with TRBJ2-5; D ambiguous. CDR3 DNA sequence: TGTGCCACCAGCAGAGAGATCACGGCGTCTACGACCCAAGAGACCCAGTACTTC. Protein: CATSREITASTTQETQYF.